The 32 T cell receptor beta chains presented below share a single source sample, sequenced in a study of a mutant IDH1 vaccine in newly diagnosed glioma. Sequencing was performed with immunoSEQ multiplex PCR; in TCRdb, only in-frame clones are kept and a portion is missing. Of 85,000 to 100,000 clones listed, around 90% are singletons. Time point specified: baseline, week 1 (first vaccination visit). This sample's treatment: pre-vaccination baseline after standard-of-care therapy. This sample comprised PBMCs, obtained from a glioma patient treated with radiotherapy, temozolomide or both. The source is a woman aged 50 to 60 with glioma.

This clone came up a few times. This chain uses TRBV11-2 with TRBJ2-1; 8 positions match TRBD2. Germline V gene data show CDR1 as SGHAT and CDR2 as FQNNGV. The CDR3 sequence is 15 residues long. Losses at the gene ends were 1 base for V and 6 bases for J; bases not matched to a gene: 5. The CDR3, as DNA: TGTGCCAGCAGCTTAGTCTCAGCGGGAGCCAATGAGCAGTTCTTC. Its protein product is CASSLVSAGANEQFF.

The sample holds a few counts of this clone. This rearrangement joins TRBV2 to TRBJ1-1; D gene unclear. The length of the CDR3 is 12 residues. CDR1 SNHLY and CDR2 FYNNEI come from the germline V gene. V lost 6 bases and J 8 bases, leaving 13 bases between the germline ends. In nucleotides, the CDR3 is TGTGCCAGCAGCCGAAGTGCCCCCGAAGCTTTCTTT. It specifies CASSRSAPEAFF. The full variable domain, in which reference TRBV2 and TRBJ1-1 provide the parts outside the CDR3, is EPEVTQTPSHQVTQMGQEVILRCVPISNHLYFYWYRQILGQKVEFLVSFYNNEISEKSEIFDDQFSVERPDGSNFTLKIRSTKLEDSAMYFCASSRSAPEAFFGQGTRLTVV.

The CDR3 protein is CSAGTGLEQFF. The CDR3 coding sequence is TGCAGTGCTGGGACAGGGCTTGAGCAGTTCTTC. This chain connects TRBV20-1 to TRBJ2-1; 9 positions agree with TRBD1. Germline V gene data show CDR1 as DFQATT and CDR2 as SNEGSKA (reference sequence). This CDR3 region has 11 residues. The V gene end was trimmed by 5 bases and the J gene end by 9 bases; junction bases not matched to a gene: 2.

The gene calls are TRBV7-9 and TRBJ2-7; 9 nucleotides line up with TRBD1. There are 19 residues in the CDR3. The V and J ends lost 5 bases and 4 bases, in that order; junction bases with no gene match: 21. The germline CDR1 and CDR2 sequences are SEHNR and FQNEAQ (reference sequence). The CDR3 bases are TGTGCCAGCAGCCCCGACTCTCTCGACAGGGGGTATTCGACGTACGAGCAGTACTTC. Amino acids: CASSPDSLDRGYSTYEQYF.

V is TRBV15 and J is TRBJ2-7; the match to TRBD1 covers 9 bases. After removal of 1 base from V and 5 bases from J, the junction contained 3 bases not matched to a gene. CDR3 length: 14 amino acids. Germline CDR1 and CDR2: LNHNV and YYDKDF (reference sequence). The CDR3 nucleotides read TGTGCCACCAGCAGAGTTGGGGACAGGGACGAGCAGTACTTC. Its protein is CATSRVGDRDEQYF. Together with reference TRBV15 and TRBJ2-7, the CDR3 gives the full variable domain: DAMVIQNPRYQVTQFGKPVTLSCSQTLNHNVMYWYQQKSSQAPKLLFHYYDKDFNNEADTPDNFQSRRPNTSFCFLDIRSPGLGDTAMYLCATSRVGDRDEQYFGPGTRLTVT.

The chain combines TRBV19 with TRBJ2-2; 11 bases fit TRBD2. The CDR3 covers 20 residues. J was trimmed by 0 bases and V by 4 bases; bases with no gene match: 13. Germline V CDR1 and CDR2: LNHDA, SQIVND (reference sequence). CDR3 DNA: TGTGCCAGTAGTAGGCCCACACTAGCGGGAGAATTCGCGAACACCGGGGAGCTGTTTTTT. Its protein product is CASSRPTLAGEFANTGELFF.

The sample holds a few counts of this clone. This chain uses TRBV6-5 with TRBJ1-1; D gene unclear. Germline loops: CDR1 MNHEY, CDR2 SVGAGI. The CDR3 consists of 15 residues. Trimming removed 0 bases from V and 0 bases from J, with 8 bases in between. CDR3 amino acids: CASSYSTLLNTEAFF. DNA for the CDR3: TGTGCCAGCAGTTACTCGACGCTGTTGAACACTGAAGCTTTCTTT.

Points on this clone: Germline is not matched at one junction end, which may reflect a read error. The J gene is TRBJ2-2, the V gene TRBV7-7; TRBD2 matches 15 bases. Germline V CDR1 and CDR2: SSHAT, FNYEAQ (reference sequence). This CDR3 comprises 16 residues. CDR3: CASSRGLAGGTGELFF. DNA for the CDR3: TGTGCTAGCAGCCGGGGACTAGCGGGAGGAACCGGGGAGCTGTTTTTT. Drawing the rest from reference TRBV7-7 and TRBJ2-2, the complete variable domain is GAGVSQSPRYKVTKRGQDVTLRCDPISSHATLYWYQQALGQGPEFLTYFNYEAQPDKSGLPSDRFSAERPEGSISTLTIQRTEQRDSAMYRCASSRGLAGGTGELFFGEGSRLTVL.

This chain links TRBV6-5 with TRBJ1-1; no definite D call. Germline loops: CDR1 MNHEY, CDR2 SVGAGI. The CDR3 runs to 12 residues. V dropped 5 bases and J dropped 4 bases, with 8 bases sitting between them. The CDR3 is CASSGSGTEAFF. CDR3 coding DNA: TGTGCCAGCAGTGGTTCGGGCACTGAAGCTTTCTTT.

This chain joins TRBV15 and TRBJ2-5; tentatively, D is TRBD1 or TRBD2 (6 bases each). V was trimmed by 0 bases and J by 1 base, leaving 21 bases between them. The CDR3 totals 19 residues. Germline CDR1 is LNHNV and CDR2 is YYDKDF (reference sequence). The CDR3 loop reads CATSRDLGGIGGTQETQYF. DNA of the CDR3: TGTGCCACCAGCAGAGATCTGGGGGGCATTGGGGGAACCCAAGAGACCCAGTACTTC.

The chain recombines TRBV9 with TRBJ1-2, with 8 bases fitting TRBD1. The V segment lost 0 bases and the J segment 0 bases; nucleotides outside the gene matches: 10. From germline, CDR1 is SGDLS and CDR2 YYNGEE. The CDR3 length is 18 residues. The CDR3: CASSVAIGQGVTNYGYTF. CDR3 nucleotide sequence: TGTGCCAGCAGCGTAGCTATCGGACAGGGAGTCACTAACTATGGCTACACCTTC.

The chain is built from TRBV5-1 and TRBJ2-5; 9 nucleotides line up with TRBD1. In germline, CDR1 is SGHRS, CDR2 YFSETQ. J lost 2 bases, V lost 1 base, and 3 bases had no gene match. The CDR3 covers 15 residues. CDR3 bases: TGCGCCAGCAGCTTGAACAGGGGGCCGCAAGAGACCCAGTACTTC. It is translated as CASSLNRGPQETQYF.

The chain carries TRBV9 and TRBJ2-7, with 10 bases fitting TRBD2. The trim removed 1 base at V and 7 bases at J, leaving 5 bases unmatched. There are 14 residues in the CDR3. The germline V gene has CDR1 SGDLS and CDR2 YYNGEE. The CDR3: CASSVTSGIGEQYF. The CDR3 DNA sequence: TGTGCCAGCAGCGTAACTAGCGGGATAGGTGAGCAGTACTTC.

V gene TRBV5-1 combines with J gene TRBJ2-1; TRBD2 matches 7 bases. V was clipped by 1 base and J by 6 bases; unmatched bases: 7. CDR1 and CDR2 from the germline V gene are SGHRS and YFSETQ. This CDR3 contains 15 residues. CDR3 sequence: CASSLLWEGRNEQFF. Here the CDR3 DNA reads TGCGCCAGCAGCTTGTTATGGGAGGGCCGCAATGAGCAGTTCTTC.

This chain joins TRBV27 and TRBJ2-7; TRBD2 matches 11 bases. Germline assignment: CDR1 MNHEY and CDR2 SMNVEV (reference sequence). The CDR3 runs to 15 residues. The ends lost 6 bases at V and 2 bases at J; junction bases unmatched: 6. This CDR3 is CASSTGTSGPYEQYF. DNA of the CDR3: TGTGCCAGCAGCACCGGGACTAGCGGTCCCTACGAGCAGTACTTC.

The chain recombines TRBV5-1 with TRBJ1-2; D not certain. Germline V CDR1 and CDR2: SGHRS, YFSETQ. This CDR3 is built from 12 residues. V lost 2 bases, J lost 8 bases, and 10 bases lay in between. The CDR3 nucleotides read TGCGCCAGCAGCTTCGAACACGAAGGCTACACCTTC. Its protein product is CASSFEHEGYTF.

This chain uses TRBV11-2 with TRBJ2-7; 7 bases map to TRBD1. V was clipped by 5 bases and J by 2 bases; unmatched bases: 9. CDR3 length equals 15 residues. Germline CDR1 SGHAT, CDR2 FQNNGV. CDR3 in amino acids: CASSPGTVSTYEQYF. The CDR3 coding sequence is TGTGCCAGCAGCCCCGGGACAGTTTCTACCTACGAGCAGTACTTC.

The chain couples TRBV19 to TRBJ2-7; TRBD2 agrees at 11 bases. Germline CDR1 is LNHDA and CDR2 is SQIVND (reference sequence). The CDR3 extends over 14 amino acids. J lost 2 bases, V lost 6 bases, and 3 bases had no gene match. The CDR3 coding sequence is TGTGCCAGTAGAGGGACTAGCGGAACCTACGAGCAGTACTTC. Translating gives CASRGTSGTYEQYF.

This sequence joins TRBV2 and TRBJ1-2; 10 bases align to TRBD1. The V and J ends lost 7 bases and 1 base, in that order; junction bases with no gene match: 12. The CDR3 runs 17 residues. CDR1 and CDR2 (germline): SNHLY, FYNNEI. The CDR3: CASTAGQGPHYNYGYTF. CDR3 nucleotides: TGTGCCAGCACTGCGGGACAGGGGCCCCATTATAACTATGGCTACACCTTC.

The chain links TRBV5-5 to TRBJ2-3; a weak D match, TRBD1 (6 bases). The CDR3 is 15 amino acids. V was cut by 5 bases and J by 2 bases, with 15 bases left in between. Germline values: CDR1 SGHKS, CDR2 YYEKEE (reference sequence). The CDR3 DNA follows: TGTGCCAGCAGGGAACAGGGCTTGCTCACAGATACGCAGTATTTT. It yields the protein CASREQGLLTDTQYF.

The chain couples TRBV28 to TRBJ2-7, with a possible D match to TRBD2 (5 bases). The CDR3 has 13 residues. Between the trimmed V and J ends, which lost 5 bases and 4 bases, there was a span of 12 bases. In germline, CDR1 is MDHEN, CDR2 SYDVKM. The CDR3 sequence: CASSPGFGYEQYF. As DNA, the CDR3 is TGTGCCAGCAGTCCGGGATTTGGATACGAGCAGTACTTC.

This clone came up once. The J gene is TRBJ2-7, the V gene TRBV10-3, with 8 bases lining up with TRBD2. CDR1 is ENHRY and CDR2 is SYGVKD in the germline V gene. Unmatched junction bases numbered 7, after V lost 3 bases and J lost 3 bases. This CDR3 contains 15 residues. The CDR3 nucleotides are TGTGCCATCAGTGACCCGGGACTAGGGTTCTACGAGCAGTACTTC. Amino acid sequence: CAISDPGLGFYEQYF.

This chain uses TRBV7-9 with TRBJ2-1; D call uncertain. In germline, CDR1 is SEHNR, CDR2 FQNEAQ (reference sequence). Between the trimmed V and J ends, which lost 0 bases and 7 bases, there was a span of 4 bases. This CDR3 comprises 12 residues. The CDR3 nucleotides are TGTGCCAGCAGCTTAGCGGCGAATGAGCAGTTCTTC. It is translated as CASSLAANEQFF.

The J gene is TRBJ2-1, the V gene TRBV7-8, with TRBD1 as a possible D gene (6 bases). Germline lookup yields CDR1 SGHVS and CDR2 FQNEAQ. Trimming stripped 1 base from V and 3 bases from J, with 10 bases between. The CDR3 is 15 residues long. The CDR3 DNA follows: TGTGCCAGCAGCTTAGGAGGGGGTATCTACAATGAGCAGTTCTTC. Amino acids: CASSLGGGIYNEQFF.

J is TRBJ2-7 and V is TRBV18; 12 bases agree with TRBD2. The length of the CDR3 is 15 residues. Per germline, CDR1 KGHSH and CDR2 LQKENI. Losses at the gene ends were 2 bases for V and 7 bases for J; bases not matched to a gene: 6. The CDR3 nucleotides are TGTGCCAGCTCACCAGAACTAGCGGGAGGTGGGGAGCAGTACTTC. Translated, it gives CASSPELAGGGEQYF.

This clone was counted a single time. The V call is TRBV5-1, the J call TRBJ2-7, with 7 bases that match TRBD1. The CDR3 loop spans 14 amino acids. CDR1 is SGHRS, CDR2 YFSETQ, per germline. V lost 4 bases to trimming and J lost 5 bases; unmatched junction nucleotides: 9. The CDR3 loop reads CASSPTGSGDEQYF. CDR3 in DNA: TGCGCCAGCAGCCCGACAGGGTCTGGGGACGAGCAGTACTTC.

A single count supports this clone. This chain uses TRBV5-1 with TRBJ2-1; 8 bases are a match to TRBD2. The V gene's germline CDR1 is SGHRS and CDR2 YFSETQ. CDR3 length: 17 amino acids. V shed 0 bases, J shed 8 bases, and the junction held 13 bases outside the gene matches. CDR3: CASSLEGSSGIYHEQFF. CDR3 bases: TGCGCCAGCAGCTTGGAGGGTAGTAGCGGGATATACCATGAGCAGTTCTTC.

The chain carries TRBV5-4 and TRBJ1-4, with TRBD1 identical over 8 bases. The V segment lost 4 bases and the J segment 6 bases; nucleotides outside the gene matches: 5. This CDR3 comprises 14 residues. The germline V gene encodes CDR1 SGHNT and CDR2 YYREEE (reference sequence). The CDR3 DNA reads TGTGCCAGCAGCGAACCAGGGGGCGATGAAAAACTGTTTTTT. Amino acid sequence: CASSEPGGDEKLFF.

The rearrangement links TRBV5-1 to TRBJ1-6; weak D call: TRBD1 (5 bases). Per germline, CDR1 SGHRS and CDR2 YFSETQ. The germline V and J ends were trimmed by 3 bases and 4 bases, with 11 bases remaining between them. The CDR3 runs to 15 residues. In DNA, the CDR3 is TGCGCCAGCAGCTCGGGGGACGGATATAATTCACCCCTCCACTTT. It specifies CASSSGDGYNSPLHF.

The CDR3 nucleotides are TGCGCCAGCAGCTCGGGACTAGCGGGAGTAACGGGGGAGACCCAGTACTTC. The encoded protein is CASSSGLAGVTGETQYF. V usage is TRBV5-1 and J usage is TRBJ2-5; 14 positions match TRBD2. The CDR3 loop spans 17 amino acids. The germline gives CDR1 SGHRS, CDR2 YFSETQ. V shed 3 bases and J 5 bases; nucleotides not matched to a gene: 9. The full variable domain, its missing parts supplied by reference TRBV5-1 and TRBJ2-5, is KAGVTQTPRYLIKTRGQQVTLSCSPISGHRSVSWYQQTPGQGLQFLFEYFSETQRNKGNFPGRFSGRQFSNSRSEMNVSTLELGDSALYLCASSSGLAGVTGETQYFGPGTRLLVL.

The V gene is TRBV6-1, the J gene TRBJ2-7; 11 bases line up with TRBD2. V lost 1 base and J lost 4; bases outside the gene matches: 0. The germline V gene has CDR1 MNHNS and CDR2 SASEGT. The CDR3 consists of 14 residues. The CDR3, as DNA: TGTGCCAGCAGTGAAGGGACTAGCGGGTACGAGCAGTACTTC. Encoded protein: CASSEGTSGYEQYF.

The rearrangement uses TRBV11-1 and TRBJ2-7; D is unclear. This CDR3 is built from 14 residues. V was trimmed by 1 base and J by 2 bases, leaving 9 bases between them. Per the germline V gene, CDR1 is SGHAT and CDR2 is FQDESV (reference sequence). CDR3 sequence reads: CASSLDQIAYEQYF. The CDR3 DNA is TGTGCCAGCAGCTTAGACCAGATAGCCTACGAGCAGTACTTC.